Listed below are T cell receptor beta chains from one sample, sequenced in a study of PD-1 blockade in classical Hodgkin lymphoma. Profiling relied on immunoSEQ multiplex PCR, and the TCRdb table lists in-frame clones only, not all of them. The repertoire holds some 15,000 clones, with about 89% as singletons. Source material: CD8+ T cells from blood. Every receptor here comes from a human donor with classical Hodgkin lymphoma. Both conserved end residues are part of each CDR3. The D gene is left open where the match is weak. Rows may omit the clone size; those that give it use once, few, many or a size class.

CDR3 protein: CASSLGTSGTDTQYF
CDR3 DNA: TGTGCCAGCAGCTTAGGGACTAGCGGGACAGATACGCAGTATTTT
clone size: NA
D gene: TRBD2
J gene: TRBJ2-3
V gene: TRBV7-9

CDR3 protein: CAWRGDGDYGYTF
CDR3 DNA: TGTGCCTGGAGGGGGGACGGGGACTATGGCTACACCTTC
clone size: NA
D gene: NA
J gene: TRBJ1-2
V gene: TRBV30

CDR3 protein: CASSERASNYGYTF
CDR3 DNA: TGCGCCAGCAGCGAACGGGCATCGAACTATGGCTACACCTTC
clone size: few
D gene: NA
J gene: TRBJ1-2
V gene: TRBV4-1

CDR3 protein: CASSQDEKLFF
CDR3 DNA: TGTGCCAGCAGCCAAGACGAAAAACTGTTTTTT
clone size: NA
D gene: NA
J gene: TRBJ1-4
V gene: TRBV14

CDR3 protein: CASSLDSGRADTQYF
CDR3 DNA: TGTGCCAGCAGCTTAGATAGCGGGAGGGCAGATACGCAGTATTTT
clone size: NA
D gene: TRBD2
J gene: TRBJ2-3
V gene: TRBV7-9

CDR3 protein: CASSLYGGREKLFF
CDR3 DNA: TGTGCCAGCAGTTTATACGGGGGGAGGGAAAAACTGTTTTTT
clone size: NA
D gene: NA
J gene: TRBJ1-4
V gene: TRBV28

CDR3 protein: CASSGQRNTGELFF
CDR3 DNA: TGTGCCAGCAGCGGACAGAGGAACACCGGGGAGCTGTTTTTT
clone size: NA
D gene: NA
J gene: TRBJ2-2
V gene: TRBV7-9

CDR3 protein: CASSFGQGYEQYF
CDR3 DNA: TGTGCCAGCAGTTTCGGTCAGGGCTACGAGCAGTACTTC
clone size: few
D gene: NA
J gene: TRBJ2-7
V gene: TRBV27

CDR3 protein: CASSLSWAGGTEAFF
CDR3 DNA: TGTGCCAGCAGTTTATCGTGGGCCGGAGGCACTGAAGCTTTCTTT
clone size: NA
D gene: NA
J gene: TRBJ1-1
V gene: TRBV27

CDR3 protein: CASSSLLAGGTDTQYF
CDR3 DNA: TGCGCCAGCAGCTCCCTACTAGCGGGAGGAACAGATACGCAGTATTTT
clone size: NA
D gene: TRBD2
J gene: TRBJ2-3
V gene: TRBV5-1

CDR3 protein: CASSLALAGLDNEQFF
CDR3 DNA: TGTGCCAGCAGCTTAGCGCTAGCGGGCCTTGACAATGAGCAGTTCTTC
clone size: NA
D gene: TRBD2
J gene: TRBJ2-1
V gene: TRBV7-6

CDR3 protein: CASSTTDLAGMGNEQFF
CDR3 DNA: TGTGCCAGTAGCACGACGGATCTAGCGGGAATGGGTAATGAGCAGTTCTTC
clone size: NA
D gene: TRBD2
J gene: TRBJ2-1
V gene: TRBV19

CDR3 protein: CASSPGTPDTQYF
CDR3 DNA: TGTGCCAGCAGTCCGGGGACGCCAGATACGCAGTATTTT
clone size: NA
D gene: NA
J gene: TRBJ2-3
V gene: TRBV27

CDR3 protein: CASRQGKGTGELFF
CDR3 DNA: TGTGCCAGCAGGCAGGGGAAAGGGACCGGGGAGCTGTTTTTT
clone size: NA
D gene: NA
J gene: TRBJ2-2
V gene: TRBV13

CDR3 protein: CASGTLSTDTQYF
CDR3 DNA: TGTGCCAGCGGGACATTAAGCACAGATACGCAGTATTTT
clone size: NA
D gene: NA
J gene: TRBJ2-3
V gene: TRBV27

CDR3 protein: CASRVYSNQPQHF
CDR3 DNA: TGTGCCAGCAGAGTCTATAGCAATCAGCCCCAGCATTTT
clone size: NA
D gene: NA
J gene: TRBJ1-5
V gene: TRBV6-1

CDR3 protein: CASSPPGENTGELFF
CDR3 DNA: TGTGCCAGCAGCCCTCCTGGGGAGAACACCGGGGAGCTGTTTTTT
clone size: NA
D gene: NA
J gene: TRBJ2-2
V gene: TRBV6-1

CDR3 protein: CASSLQGKWEVEAFF
CDR3 DNA: TGCGCCAGCAGCCTGCAAGGCAAGTGGGAGGTTGAAGCTTTCTTT
clone size: NA
D gene: NA
J gene: TRBJ1-1
V gene: TRBV4-1

CDR3 protein: CASTTVIGTTNNEQFF
CDR3 DNA: TGTGCCAGCACCACCGTTATCGGGACTACAAACAATGAGCAGTTCTTC
clone size: once
D gene: TRBD2
J gene: TRBJ2-1
V gene: TRBV7-6

CDR3 protein: CASSLQSTDTQYF
CDR3 DNA: TGTGCCAGCAGCTTACAGTCCACAGATACGCAGTATTTT
clone size: NA
D gene: NA
J gene: TRBJ2-3
V gene: TRBV13

CDR3 protein: CASSFKGRENQPQHF
CDR3 DNA: TGCGCCAGCAGTTTTAAAGGACGGGAGAATCAGCCCCAGCATTTT
clone size: NA
D gene: NA
J gene: TRBJ1-5
V gene: TRBV10-2

CDR3 protein: CASSEADTPFYGYTF
CDR3 DNA: TGTGCCAGCAGTGAAGCGGACACACCCTTCTATGGCTACACCTTC
clone size: once
D gene: NA
J gene: TRBJ1-2
V gene: TRBV6-1

CDR3 protein: CAWSRSLEAFF
CDR3 DNA: TGTGCCTGGAGTCGGTCCCTTGAAGCTTTCTTT
clone size: few
D gene: NA
J gene: TRBJ1-1
V gene: TRBV30

CDR3 protein: CASTPTPGGNEKLFF
CDR3 DNA: TGTGCCAGCACCCCCACACCGGGCGGGAATGAAAAACTGTTTTTT
clone size: NA
D gene: NA
J gene: TRBJ1-4
V gene: TRBV28

CDR3 protein: CATSNGEANEQFF
CDR3 DNA: TGTGCCACCAGCAACGGGGAGGCCAATGAGCAGTTCTTC
clone size: NA
D gene: NA
J gene: TRBJ2-1
V gene: TRBV15

CDR3 protein: CASNCPGQGGETQYF
CDR3 DNA: TGTGCCAGCAACTGCCCCGGACAGGGGGGGGAGACCCAGTACTTC
clone size: NA
D gene: TRBD1
J gene: TRBJ2-5
V gene: TRBV14

CDR3 protein: CASSQDGSGTGYEKLFF
CDR3 DNA: TGCGCCAGCAGCCAAGATGGTTCCGGGACAGGGTATGAAAAACTGTTTTTT
clone size: NA
D gene: TRBD1
J gene: TRBJ1-4
V gene: TRBV4-1

CDR3 protein: CASSRAGANEQYF
CDR3 DNA: TGTGCTAGCAGCAGGGCGGGAGCGAACGAGCAGTACTTC
clone size: once
D gene: TRBD2
J gene: TRBJ2-7
V gene: TRBV7-7

CDR3 protein: CASTLLARSGLYNEQFF
CDR3 DNA: TGTGCCAGTACCTTACTAGCGAGAAGTGGGCTTTACAATGAGCAGTTCTTC
clone size: NA
D gene: TRBD2
J gene: TRBJ2-1
V gene: TRBV19

CDR3 protein: CASSLYRGSLAKNIQYF
CDR3 DNA: TGTGCCAGCAGCTTATATCGGGGGTCGCTAGCCAAAAACATTCAGTACTTC
clone size: NA
D gene: NA
J gene: TRBJ2-4
V gene: TRBV7-3

CDR3 protein: CASSMEGEETEAFF
CDR3 DNA: TGTGCCAGTAGTATGGAAGGGGAGGAAACTGAAGCTTTCTTT
clone size: NA
D gene: NA
J gene: TRBJ1-1
V gene: TRBV19

CDR3 protein: CASSSGTGGGYTF
CDR3 DNA: TGTGCCAGCAGCTCCGGGACAGGGGGTGGCTACACCTTC
clone size: few
D gene: TRBD1
J gene: TRBJ1-2
V gene: TRBV7-4

CDR3 protein: CASSKALEGNPYNSPLHF
CDR3 DNA: TGTGCCAGCAGCAAAGCGCTGGAGGGGAACCCTTATAATTCACCCCTCCACTTT
clone size: NA
D gene: NA
J gene: TRBJ1-6
V gene: TRBV21-1

CDR3 protein: CASSATGTAYEQYF
CDR3 DNA: TGTGCCAGTAGTGCCACCGGGACGGCCTACGAGCAGTACTTC
clone size: once
D gene: NA
J gene: TRBJ2-7
V gene: TRBV19

CDR3 protein: CASSQSWEGMGGNTIYF
CDR3 DNA: TGCGCCAGCAGCCAATCCTGGGAGGGGATGGGTGGAAACACCATATATTTT
clone size: NA
D gene: NA
J gene: TRBJ1-3
V gene: TRBV4-1

CDR3 protein: CASSTLGLTYEQYF
CDR3 DNA: TGTGCCAGCAGCACTTTGGGACTGACCTACGAGCAGTACTTC
clone size: once
D gene: NA
J gene: TRBJ2-7
V gene: TRBV12-1

CDR3 protein: CAISGRTSGDNEQFF
CDR3 DNA: TGTGCCATCAGTGGACGGACTAGCGGTGACAATGAGCAGTTCTTC
clone size: once
D gene: TRBD2
J gene: TRBJ2-1
V gene: TRBV10-3

CDR3 protein: CASSSFPSEQNGADTQYF
CDR3 DNA: TGTGCCAGCAGCTCCTTCCCTAGCGAACAGAACGGGGCAGATACGCAGTATTTT
clone size: NA
D gene: NA
J gene: TRBJ2-3
V gene: TRBV28

CDR3 protein: CASSALHRDNNYGYTF
CDR3 DNA: TGTGCCAGCAGCGCCCTGCACAGGGATAATAACTATGGCTACACCTTC
clone size: few
D gene: NA
J gene: TRBJ1-2
V gene: TRBV2

CDR3 protein: CAWSVLGTEAFF
CDR3 DNA: TGTGCCTGGAGTGTACTCGGCACTGAAGCTTTCTTT
clone size: once
D gene: NA
J gene: TRBJ1-1
V gene: TRBV30

CDR3 protein: CASSLSGNGYTF
CDR3 DNA: TGTGCCAGCAGCTTATCAGGGAACGGCTACACCTTC
clone size: NA
D gene: NA
J gene: TRBJ1-2
V gene: TRBV7-9

CDR3 protein: CASSGGTDLSNQPQHF
CDR3 DNA: TGTGCCAGCAGTGGGGGGACCGACCTTAGCAATCAGCCCCAGCATTTT
clone size: NA
D gene: NA
J gene: TRBJ1-5
V gene: TRBV6-1

CDR3 protein: CASREGTGWMNTEAFF
CDR3 DNA: TGTGCCAGCAGAGAAGGGACAGGGTGGATGAACACTGAAGCTTTCTTT
clone size: NA
D gene: TRBD1
J gene: TRBJ1-1
V gene: TRBV27

CDR3 protein: CASSLVGMGLGYTF
CDR3 DNA: TGTGCCAGCAGTTTAGTTGGTATGGGCCTGGGCTACACCTTC
clone size: NA
D gene: NA
J gene: TRBJ1-2
V gene: TRBV27

CDR3 protein: CASSLGLNTEAFF
CDR3 DNA: TGTGCCAGCAGTTTAGGACTGAACACTGAAGCTTTCTTT
clone size: NA
D gene: NA
J gene: TRBJ1-1
V gene: TRBV27

CDR3 protein: CASSQSGYGNQPQHF
CDR3 DNA: TGTGCCAGCAGTCAGTCGGGTTACGGCAATCAGCCCCAGCATTTT
clone size: few
D gene: NA
J gene: TRBJ1-5
V gene: TRBV7-9

CDR3 protein: CASSSRGSSYEQYF
CDR3 DNA: TGTGCCAGCAGCTCCAGGGGGTCCTCCTACGAGCAGTACTTC
clone size: NA
D gene: TRBD1
J gene: TRBJ2-7
V gene: TRBV13

CDR3 protein: CASSLESDYGYTF
CDR3 DNA: TGCGCCAGCAGCTTGGAGTCGGACTATGGCTACACCTTC
clone size: NA
D gene: NA
J gene: TRBJ1-2
V gene: TRBV5-1

CDR3 protein: CASSYDTGTAYGYTF
CDR3 DNA: TGTGCCAGCAGTTACGACACAGGGACGGCCTATGGCTACACCTTC
clone size: NA
D gene: NA
J gene: TRBJ1-2
V gene: TRBV6-5

CDR3 protein: CASSEAPDEQYF
CDR3 DNA: TGTGCCAGCAGTGAAGCGCCGGACGAGCAGTACTTC
clone size: NA
D gene: NA
J gene: TRBJ2-7
V gene: TRBV6-1

CDR3 protein: CASSPDRGLNDEQFF
CDR3 DNA: TGTGCCAGCAGTCCTGACAGGGGGCTAAACGATGAGCAGTTCTTC
clone size: NA
D gene: TRBD1
J gene: TRBJ2-1
V gene: TRBV27

CDR3 protein: CASSLKDSTDTQYF
CDR3 DNA: TGTGCCAGCAGCTTGAAGGACTCCACAGATACGCAGTATTTT
clone size: NA
D gene: NA
J gene: TRBJ2-3
V gene: TRBV7-6

CDR3 protein: CASSQPTSGRSDEQFF
CDR3 DNA: TGCGCCAGCAGTCAGCCGACTAGCGGGAGATCCGATGAGCAGTTCTTC
clone size: NA
D gene: TRBD2
J gene: TRBJ2-1
V gene: TRBV23-1

CDR3 protein: CASSYSGAEQFF
CDR3 DNA: TGTGCCAGCAGTTACTCGGGAGCGGAGCAGTTCTTC
clone size: medium-sized
D gene: NA
J gene: TRBJ2-1
V gene: TRBV6-5